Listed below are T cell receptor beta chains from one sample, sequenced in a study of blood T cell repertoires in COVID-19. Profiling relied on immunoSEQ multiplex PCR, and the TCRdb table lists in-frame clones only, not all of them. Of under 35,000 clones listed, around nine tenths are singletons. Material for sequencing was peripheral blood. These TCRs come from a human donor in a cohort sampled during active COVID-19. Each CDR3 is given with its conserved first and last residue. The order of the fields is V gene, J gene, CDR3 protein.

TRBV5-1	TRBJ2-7	CASSLAPSGGFGSEQYF
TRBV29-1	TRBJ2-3	CSAYIRQFTSTDTQYF
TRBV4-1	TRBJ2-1	CASSQEGGRGGSGEQFF
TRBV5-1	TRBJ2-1	CASSPEGGREQFF
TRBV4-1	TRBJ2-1	CASSQPDRGINEQFF
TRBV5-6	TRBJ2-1	CASSLEAGGMSYNEQFF
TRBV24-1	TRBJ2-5	CATSSDRQETQYF
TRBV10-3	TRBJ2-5	CAISWTTAETQYF
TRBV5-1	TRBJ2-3	CASSLGWTIQYF
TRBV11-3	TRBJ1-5	CASSPKPSLGSGGNQPQHF
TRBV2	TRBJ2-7	CASSERLAKQYF
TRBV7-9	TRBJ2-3	CASSPMGQEVPTDTQYF
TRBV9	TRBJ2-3	CASSVTPSGSNTQYF
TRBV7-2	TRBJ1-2	CASSLDNRGNYGYTF
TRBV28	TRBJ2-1	CASSLRGGTNEQFF
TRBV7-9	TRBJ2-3	CASSNRVDTQYF
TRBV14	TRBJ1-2	CASSQALRDRNYGYTF
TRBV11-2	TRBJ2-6	CASLGARPYSSGANVLTF
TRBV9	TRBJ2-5	CASSVDLRGVEETQYF
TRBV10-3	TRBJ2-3	CAISEGRGGQADTQYF
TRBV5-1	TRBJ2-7	CASSLTESYEQYF
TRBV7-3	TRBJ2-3	CASSLRDRLTDTQYF
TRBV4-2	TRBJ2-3	CATNEDRGKDTQYF
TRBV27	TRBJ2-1	CASSSGTISSYNEQFF
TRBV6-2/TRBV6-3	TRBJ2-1	CASNPQAYNEQFF
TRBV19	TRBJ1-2	CASMQGSYTF
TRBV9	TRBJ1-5	CASSVSANQPQHF
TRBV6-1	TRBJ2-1	CASSDRADEQFF
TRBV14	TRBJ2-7	CASSWTSVEQYF
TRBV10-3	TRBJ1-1	CAISPAQGLNTEAFF
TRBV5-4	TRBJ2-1	CASSTGQGSYNEQFF
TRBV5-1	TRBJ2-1	CASSSQWEQFF
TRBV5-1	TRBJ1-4	CASSTDVNEKLFF
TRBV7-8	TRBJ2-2	CASSPQGLGTGELFF
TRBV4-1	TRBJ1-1	CASSQDRGQGRTEAFF
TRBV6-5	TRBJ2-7	CASRTLADVYEQYF
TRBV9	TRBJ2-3	CASSVYTDTQYF
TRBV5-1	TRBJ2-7	CASRLADKGSYEQYF
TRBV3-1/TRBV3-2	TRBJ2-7	CASSQVLGYEQYF
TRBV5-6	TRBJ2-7	CASSEARLQEREQYF
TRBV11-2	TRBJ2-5	CASSLRGPQETQYF
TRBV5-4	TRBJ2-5	CASSLPGLGAETQYF
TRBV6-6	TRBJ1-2	CASQERTQEGYTF
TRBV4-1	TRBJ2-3	CASTTGTISTDTQYF
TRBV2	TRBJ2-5	CASSDAYQETQYF
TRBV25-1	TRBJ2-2	CASSDRGLNTGELFF
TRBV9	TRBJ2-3	CASSVEGAPTDTQYF
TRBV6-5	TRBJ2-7	CASSSQGYYEQYF